This T cell receptor beta chain was observed in a study of cytomegalovirus exposure and HLA in healthy donors. Study-wide results and limits: A link between a missense DCLRE1C variant and TCR beta V- and J-gene trimming emerged from a later analysis.

Only one count was recorded for this clone. What it binds is unknown. The donors comprised healthy bone marrow donors. A multiplex PCR was run with 60 Vbeta primers and 13 Jbeta primers. The data were produced by immunoSEQ multiplex PCR, yet TCRdb's version contains in-frame clones alone and is incomplete. This sample has over 100,000 clones, with around 78% found just once. This CDR3 contains 15 residues. The V gene lost 4 bases and the J gene lost 1 base, with 14 bases spanning the gap. In germline, CDR1 is SGHRS, CDR2 YFSETQ. The TCR was taken from a woman aged 25-40 years in good health and CMV-seropositive. The sequenced sample was PBMCs. The chain joins TRBV5-1 to TRBJ1-1; D perhaps matches TRBD1 (6 bases). The CDR3 spells CASSKKTGANTEAFF. The CDR3 DNA follows: TGCGCCAGCAGCAAAAAGACAGGAGCGAACACTGAAGCTTTCTTT.